The 18 T cell receptor beta chains listed next were all sequenced from one sample in a study of T cell repertoires in cytomegalovirus infection (dated by TCRdb to the late 2010s). Data came from an Illumina HiSeq 1500. TCRdb itself trimmed the public reads at Q25 with fastp, ran MiXCR and retained productive beta chains. When rows share a CDR3 protein, they turn into one entry using the most common DNA and genes. In this sample the table shows 830,000 or so distinct CDR3 sequences, 30% to 35% of which occur a single time. Around 12% of the sample is in the top ten clones. Reading the label with the study, this specimen's treatment or condition is: in vitro stimulation with specific CMV peptide epitopes to enrich CMV-specific T cells. Antigens for these TCRs are unknown. The sample consisted of cultured CD8+ T cells from PBMCs, taken from culture after CMV antigen stimulation. Source of these receptors: a human donor in good health (CMV status not recorded). Some clones in this sample may be carry-over from other donors' samples.

This sequence joins TRBV5-4 and TRBJ2-7; 7 bases map to TRBD1. Germline CDR1 and CDR2: SGHNT and YYREEE (reference sequence). V lost 4 bases to trimming and J lost 9 bases; unmatched junction nucleotides: 13. This CDR3 is built from 14 residues. The CDR3 reads CASSRGQAEAPQYV. The CDR3 coding sequence is TGTGCCAGCAGCCGAGGACAGGCCGAGGCTCCGCAGTACGTC.

This chain joins TRBV6-6 and TRBJ1-4, with TRBD1 as a possible D gene (5 bases). Deletions cut 7 bases from V and 8 bases from J, with 17 bases between. The CDR3 is 14 residues long. Germline V gene data show CDR1 as MNHNY and CDR2 as SVGAGI (reference sequence). The CDR3 region has the DNA TGTGCCAGCACCGCAGGGTTATACTACGAAAAACTGTTTTTT. It codes for CASTAGLYYEKLFF.

At least ten counts were recorded for this clonotype. J is TRBJ2-7 and V is TRBV2, with D unclear. Between the trimmed V and J ends, which lost 2 bases and 0 bases, there was a span of 5 bases. CDR1 and CDR2 from the germline V gene are SNHLY and FYNNEI. The CDR3 runs to 13 residues. CDR3 DNA sequence: TGTGCCAGCAGTGAAAGCTACTCCTACGAGCAGTACTTC. It is translated as CASSESYSYEQYF. The full variable domain, rest sourced from reference TRBV2 and TRBJ2-7, is EPEVTQTPSHQVTQMGQEVILRCVPISNHLYFYWYRQILGQKVEFLVSFYNNEISEKSEIFDDQFSVERPDGSNFTLKIRSTKLEDSAMYFCASSESYSYEQYFGPGTRLTVT.

There are a few counts of this clonotype. This chain joins TRBV4-1 and TRBJ1-6, with D uncertain. CDR1 is MGHRA, CDR2 YSYEKL, per germline. This CDR3 has 14 amino acids. V was trimmed by 1 base and J by 10 bases, leaving 11 bases between them. In DNA, the CDR3 is TGCGCCAGCAGCCAAGCGCAGGATCAATCACCCCTCCACTTT. Encoded protein: CASSQAQDQSPLHF.

This clonotype was seen repeatedly, ten times or more. The rearrangement uses TRBV7-2 and TRBJ2-5; 7 nucleotides align to TRBD2. Unmatched junction bases numbered 15, after V lost 1 base and J lost 4 bases. The CDR3 is 18 amino acids. From germline, CDR1 is SGHTA and CDR2 FQGNSA. The CDR3 region has the DNA TGTGCCAGCAGCTTAGGCCTCCGAAGGGCGAGCGGGGTAGAGACCCAGTACTTC. Amino acids: CASSLGLRRASGVETQYF.

The chain uses TRBV11-2 and TRBJ2-7; D possibly corresponds to TRBD2 (6 bases). V dropped 3 bases and J dropped 3 bases, with 15 bases sitting between them. The V gene's germline CDR1 is SGHAT and CDR2 FQNNGV. The CDR3 runs to 15 residues. The CDR3 protein is CASSFGIGGLYEQYF. DNA of the CDR3: TGTGCCAGCAGCTTTGGGATCGGGGGACTCTACGAGCAGTACTTC.

The gene calls are TRBV28 and TRBJ2-2; TRBD1 aligns across 7 bases. With 6 bases clipped from V and 3 bases from J, the junction kept 7 bases outside the gene matches. The CDR3 length is 15 residues. Germline CDR1 reads MDHEN; CDR2 reads SYDVKM. The chain's CDR3 is CASRPTQGYTGELFF. The CDR3 DNA reads TGTGCCAGCAGACCCACACAGGGGTACACCGGGGAGCTGTTTTTT.

The chain uses TRBV19 and TRBJ1-5; D perhaps matches TRBD1 (5 bases). CDR3 length: 10 amino acids. In germline, CDR1 is LNHDA, CDR2 SQIVND (reference sequence). V lost 5 bases, J lost 12 bases, and 8 bases lay in between. The CDR3 nucleotides are TGTGCCAGTAGTGGAGGACACCAGCATTTT. Translating gives CASSGGHQHF.

This clonotype was observed many times. CDR3 nucleotide sequence: TGTGCCAGCGGGGACCTAGAAGGATCGGATACGCAGTATTTT. Translating gives CASGDLEGSDTQYF. V usage is TRBV12-3 or TRBV12-4 and J usage is TRBJ2-3; D tentatively reads TRBD1 or TRBD2 (5 bases each). V lost 8 bases and J 6 bases, leaving 18 bases between the germline ends. This CDR3 spans 14 amino acids.

There are a few counts of this clonotype. The genes are TRBV6-1 and TRBJ2-7, with no clear D. V lost 2 bases, J lost 1 base, and 12 bases lay in between. In germline, CDR1 is MNHNS, CDR2 SASEGT. There are 15 residues in the CDR3. This CDR3 is CASSEPYTVSYEQYF. The CDR3 DNA reads as TGTGCCAGCAGTGAACCCTACACAGTATCCTACGAGCAGTACTTC.

Ten or more counts support this clonotype. This sequence joins TRBV7-2 and TRBJ1-5; D perhaps matches TRBD1 (6 bases). The CDR3 has 15 residues. V dropped 1 base and J dropped 7 bases, with 14 bases sitting between them. Germline CDR1 and CDR2: SGHTA and FQGNSA. CDR3 loop: CASSLDAGAGQPQHF. The CDR3 DNA reads TGTGCCAGCAGCTTAGATGCAGGGGCTGGCCAGCCCCAGCATTTT.

This clonotype was counted ten times or more. The gene calls are TRBV7-8 and TRBJ2-5, with D maybe TRBD2 (5 bases). Germline assignment: CDR1 SGHVS and CDR2 FQNEAQ. Trimming cost V 2 bases and J 4 bases, with 11 bases left between them. The CDR3 extends over 14 amino acids. The DNA of the CDR3 is TGTGCCAGCAGCTTAACCTCCGCGGGAGAGACCCAGTACTTC. Amino acid sequence: CASSLTSAGETQYF.

This chain joins TRBV7-6 and TRBJ2-3, with D perhaps matching TRBD1 (5 bases). Deletions cut 2 bases from V and 1 base from J, with 10 bases between. The germline gives CDR1 SGHVS, CDR2 FNYEAQ. The CDR3 runs to 15 residues. The CDR3 reads CASSLSGAGTDTQYF. DNA for the CDR3: TGTGCCAGCAGCTTAAGTGGGGCGGGCACAGATACGCAGTATTTT.

The gene calls are TRBV4-1 and TRBJ2-7, with 8 bases matching TRBD1. Germline V CDR1 and CDR2: MGHRA, YSYEKL. Unmatched junction bases numbered 6, after V lost 4 bases and J lost 4 bases. CDR3 size: 14 residues. The CDR3 sequence: CASSPLGTGYEQYF. In nucleotides, the CDR3 is TGCGCCAGCAGCCCCCTCGGGACAGGATACGAGCAGTACTTC.

The rearrangement links TRBV7-2 to TRBJ2-1; possible D gene TRBD1, 5 bases. CDR1 and CDR2 (germline): SGHTA, FQGNSA. The CDR3 is 15 amino acids. V was clipped by 5 bases and J by 2 bases, with 13 bases between them. The chain's CDR3 is CASSPGRETYNEQFF. The CDR3 DNA reads as TGTGCCAGCAGCCCGGGCAGGGAAACCTACAATGAGCAGTTCTTC. Looking up the rest from reference TRBV7-2 and TRBJ2-1 gives the full variable domain: GAGVSQSPSNKVTEKGKDVELRCDPISGHTALYWYRQSLGQGLEFLIYFQGNSAPDKSGLPSDRFSAERTGGSVSTLTIQRTQQEDSAVYLCASSPGRETYNEQFFGPGTRLTVL.

The DNA of the CDR3 is TGTGCCAGCAGTTTATTTAGGGGCACAAAAGAGGAGACCCAGTACTTC. The encoded protein is CASSLFRGTKEETQYF. The chain carries TRBV27 and TRBJ2-5; TRBD1 might be the D (5 bases). CDR1 is MNHEY and CDR2 is SMNVEV in the germline V gene (reference sequence). This CDR3 is built from 16 residues. V dropped 1 base and J dropped 5 bases, with 17 bases sitting between them.

Only a few counts were recorded for this clonotype. The rearrangement joins TRBV6-5 to TRBJ2-7; a weak D match, TRBD2 (6 bases). With 5 bases removed from V and 0 bases from J, the gap between germline ends came to 14 bases. Germline V gene lookup returns CDR1 MNHEY and CDR2 SVGAGI. The CDR3 is made up of 15 amino acids. This CDR3 is CASSRVGLLSYEQYF. In DNA, the CDR3 is TGTGCCAGCAGTCGTGTGGGACTCCTCTCCTACGAGCAGTACTTC.

This clonotype occurred many times. The chain uses TRBV11-3 and TRBJ1-1; D unresolved. CDR3 length: 13 amino acids. Germline lookup yields CDR1 SGHNT and CDR2 YENEEA. V gave up 4 bases and J gave up 4 bases, with 10 bases separating them. DNA for the CDR3: TGTGCCAGCAGCTCTCGAGGAGGCACTGAAGCTTTCTTT. Its translation: CASSSRGGTEAFF.